This entry features one TCR beta chain sequence. Its specific antigen is unknown. One base away there is no much larger clone; base qualities are not given. The time point tag for this specimen amounts to: blood at routine non-recurrence follow-up after resection. For TCR sequencing, whole RNA was extracted from tumor and nontumor lung tissue, or from cryopreserved PBMC samples, and no cell sorting was done. A patient was chosen for TCR sequencing only when enough RNA was available from at least two tumor regions. The library was generated by 5' RACE. Sequencing used a NextSeq 500. To allow correction of PCR and sequencing errors, the TCR library protocol tagged every TCR cDNA molecule with a unique molecular identifier. Concerning the study's data processing: TCR identification, UMI-based error correction and CDR3 extraction were all carried out with Decombinator tools. Expanded TCRs were defined as those above a frequency of 2 per 1,000, corresponding to the top 1% of the tumor frequency distribution. Renyi diversity was computed with the R vegan package after each repertoire had been subsampled 100 times to 5,000 TCRs. CDR3 similarity networks were built from amino acid triplet string-kernel similarity, with CDR3s being connected when pairwise similarity was above 0.82. Clones were called with MiXCR by TCRdb after fastp trimmed the public reads at Q25, and only in-frame beta chains were retained. Rows with one shared CDR3 protein collapse into an entry with the most common genes and DNA. TCRdb, not the authors, supplied the V and J calls. Within this sample are about 120,000 distinct CDR3 sequences, with 12% of them counted one time only. Of the sample, around 17% is held by the ten largest clones.

This entry comes from a study of spatial heterogeneity in lung cancer (dated by TCRdb to about 2019). With regard to the full study: The donors were 72 patients from the lung TRACERx cohort who had early-stage, untreated non-small cell lung cancer. More beta-chain than alpha-chain transcripts were consistently detected, likely reflecting higher beta-chain transcript abundance. In the raw uncorrected reads, each unique combination of TCR and UMI appeared more than ten times on average. Both alpha and beta chains were TCR-sequenced in samples taken at surgery, namely 220 tumor regions, around 61 matched nontumor lung samples and about 58 PBMC samples. In non-small cell lung cancer, the study quantitatively compared TCR alpha and beta repertoires across several tumor regions, matched nontumor lung, and blood. The study linked features of the TCR repertoire to counts of nonsynonymous mutations, which were determined by whole-exome sequencing of tumor tissue. Follow-up PBMC samples were sequenced whenever the samples were available, and the median time to follow-up was around 2 years after resection. What the work shows at the level of the full study, not this receptor alone: Confirming at a functional level the hypothesis that regional TCRs recognize regional mutations was considered to require additional single-cell paired TCR alpha and beta sequencing. Ubiquitous expanded tumor TCRs showed up in blood more often at tumor resection than at routine follow-up. Comparisons of baseline and follow-up blood repertoires included only 11 to 15 patients.

Measured from the cysteine to the phenylalanine, the CDR3 is 12 residues long. Left in the record is the CDR3 DNA by itself, 36 bases read in frame from the first base. From a lookup of the germline V gene (reference sequence), CDR1 and CDR2 are SEHNR and FQNEAQ. Relative to germline, V is 6 bases shorter and J is 10 bases shorter, with 15 bases between their ends. This material consisted of PBMCs, taken at follow-up. Recombination linked TRBV7-9 to TRBJ1-1; TRBD1 is perhaps the D gene, given 5 matching bases. The receptor's source is a male donor with early-stage non-small cell lung cancer. CDR3 sequence: CASSRQDGTAFF. The DNA sequence follows: TGTGCCAGCAGTCGTCAGGACGGGACAGCTTTCTTT.